This T cell receptor (beta chain) emerged from a study of cytomegalovirus exposure and HLA in healthy donors. General study findings and limits: Most TCR sequences were uncommon, yet certain public TCRs appeared in many donors.

The study ran its PCR with 60 Vbeta and 13 Jbeta primers. TCRdb keeps only in-frame clones here, not all; method: immunoSEQ multiplex PCR. The sample has about 40,000 clones; the top ten hold 7% to 9.5%. Regarding this clone: The antigen is not known.

CDR3 length equals 13 residues. The germline CDR1 and CDR2 sequences are LNHDA and SQIVND (reference sequence). The V gene is TRBV19, the J gene TRBJ2-7, with D perhaps matching TRBD1 (5 bases). The sample was PBMCs. The receptor comes from a middle-aged man in good health and CMV-seropositive. The DNA of the CDR3 is TGTGCTATAGGGGCGCAGAACTCCTACGAGCAGTACTTC. Translation: CAIGAQNSYEQYF.